This T cell receptor (beta chain) was identified during a study of beta chain features in type 1 diabetes. The isolated RNA, all of it, was reverse transcribed, so expressed TCRB transcripts were what got sequenced. Repertoires were generated with immunoSEQ multiplex PCR, while TCRdb's copy carries only in-frame clones and drops some. The repertoire holds over 600,000 clones, around 12% seen once, with roughly 0.11% in the top ten. Whole-study results and caveats: In all four CD4+ subsets, TCRB CDR3 length was significantly, moderately reduced in type 1 diabetes. High TCR expression in some cells could lead to their over-representation in cDNA sequencing.

This clone was picked up a small number of times. Its antigen is not known. Naive, central memory, regulatory and stem cell-like memory cells within the CD4+ compartment were sorted using CD45RO/CCR7/CD25/CD127/CD95/CD27. The sequence was collected from a young man with type 1 diabetes. Sequenced: naive CD4+ T cells from blood.

DNA of the CDR3: TGCGCCAGCAGCCAAGATCCCCAACGGGGCCGGAGGAATGAGCAGTTCTTC. Protein sequence: CASSQDPQRGRRNEQFF. This chain joins TRBV4-3 and TRBJ2-1, with D tentatively TRBD1 or TRBD2 (5 bases each). V dropped 0 bases and J dropped 7 bases, with 19 bases sitting between them. The CDR3 loop spans 17 amino acids. Looked up from germline, CDR1 is LGHNA and CDR2 is YSLEER.